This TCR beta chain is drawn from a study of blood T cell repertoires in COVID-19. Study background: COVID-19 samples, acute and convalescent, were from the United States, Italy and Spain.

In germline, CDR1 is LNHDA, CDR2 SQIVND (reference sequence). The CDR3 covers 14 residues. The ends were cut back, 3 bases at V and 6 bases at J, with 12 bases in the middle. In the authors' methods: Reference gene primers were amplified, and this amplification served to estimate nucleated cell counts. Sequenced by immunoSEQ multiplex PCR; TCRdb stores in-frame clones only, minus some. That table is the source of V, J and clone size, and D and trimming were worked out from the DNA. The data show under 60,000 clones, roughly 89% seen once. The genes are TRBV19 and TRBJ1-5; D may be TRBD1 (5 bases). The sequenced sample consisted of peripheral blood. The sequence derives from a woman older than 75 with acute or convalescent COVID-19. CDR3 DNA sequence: TGTGCCAGTAGTATTCCAAGCGGGGGTCAGCCCCAGCATTTT. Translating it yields CASSIPSGGQPQHF. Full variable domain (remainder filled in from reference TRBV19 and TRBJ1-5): DGGITQSPKYLFRKEGQNVTLSCEQNLNHDAMYWYRQDPGQGLRLIYYSQIVNDFQKGDIAEGYSVSREKKESFPLTVTSAQKNPTAFYLCASSIPSGGQPQHFGDGTRLSIL.